The subject of this entry is one TCR beta chain. Its antigen is as yet unknown. The CDR3 loop spans 13 amino acids. V was trimmed by 4 bases and J by 2 bases, leaving 12 bases between them. From germline, CDR1 is GTSNPN and CDR2 SVGIG (reference sequence). The data derive from a study of STAT5B mutations in CD4+ large granular lymphocyte leukemia. Study background: Among healthy controls, a particular HLA allele went with more CDR3 'QG' motifs. The study's findings and limits: Patient CD4-sorted repertoires stayed more clonal than healthy ones after leukemic-clone removal.

Produced via immunoSEQ multiplex PCR; TCRdb's table is partial and in-frame only. The table includes 31,000 or so clones, 74% detected once. The chain links TRBV30 to TRBJ2-7, with a tentative D call TRBD1 (5 bases). The receptor's source is a human donor in good health. Sequenced sample: CD4+ T cells from blood buffy coats. The DNA for the CDR3 is TGTGCCTGGACATCCCAGGGTACCTACGAGCAGTACTTC. This gives the protein CAWTSQGTYEQYF.